This T cell receptor beta chain was observed in a study of T cells in Graves' hyperthyroidism and ophthalmopathy. Regions amplified from RNA transcripts were the TCR beta CDR3 regions. The HTBI primer set served for first-round RT-PCR of the TCR CDR3. MiXCR was run by TCRdb on the multiplex PCR reads, yielding one entry per CDR3 protein. This table has about 270,000 distinct CDR3 sequences, 22% appearing once. This clonotype has more than one count but fewer than ten. CDR1 and CDR2 (germline): SGHRS, YFSETQ. This CDR3 has 14 residues. Trimming removed 4 bases from V and 7 bases from J, with 14 bases in between. Uncontrolled infection, other autoimmune disease, pregnancy or lactation excluded patients. The diagnostic basis comprised clinical symptoms, serum thyroxine and TRAb, thyroid ultrasound and orbital computed tomography.

V gene TRBV5-1 combines with J gene TRBJ1-4, with D tentatively TRBD1 (6 bases). Source material: blood. The source is a man in his thirties or forties with Graves' ophthalmopathy. The CDR3 spells CASSQRGGTEKLFF. Written as DNA, the CDR3 is TGCGCCAGCAGCCAACGAGGGGGTACTGAAAAACTGTTTTTT.